This T cell receptor beta chain was found in a study of blood T cell repertoires in COVID-19. This clone was observed once. Profiling relied on immunoSEQ multiplex PCR, and the TCRdb table lists in-frame clones only, not all of them. The sample carries over 200,000 clones, about 84% recorded once. Losses at the gene ends were 4 bases for V and 5 bases for J; bases not matched to a gene: 6. CDR1 and CDR2 from the germline V gene are LNHNV and YYDKDF (reference sequence). The CDR3 covers 16 residues. This chain connects TRBV15 to TRBJ2-3; 13 bases are a match to TRBD2. Specimen: PBMCs or T cells enriched from blood (not recorded which). The sequence derives from a man aged 60-69 years who had recovered from COVID-19. The CDR3 sequence: CATSTRLAGGRDTQYF. The CDR3 bases are TGTGCCACCAGCACTCGACTAGCGGGGGGCCGAGATACGCAGTATTTT.